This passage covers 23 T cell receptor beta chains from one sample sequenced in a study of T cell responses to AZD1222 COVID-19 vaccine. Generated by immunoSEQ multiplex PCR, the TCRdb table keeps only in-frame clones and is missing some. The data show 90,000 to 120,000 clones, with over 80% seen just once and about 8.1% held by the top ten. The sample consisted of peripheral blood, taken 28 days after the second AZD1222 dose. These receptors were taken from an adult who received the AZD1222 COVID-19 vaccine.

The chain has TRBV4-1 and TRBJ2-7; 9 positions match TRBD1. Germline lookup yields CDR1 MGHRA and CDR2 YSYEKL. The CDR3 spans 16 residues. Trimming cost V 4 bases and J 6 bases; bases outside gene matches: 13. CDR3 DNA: TGCGCCAGCAGCCGTTCGGGACAGGGCCCCGCGGGCGAGCAGTACTTC. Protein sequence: CASSRSGQGPAGEQYF.

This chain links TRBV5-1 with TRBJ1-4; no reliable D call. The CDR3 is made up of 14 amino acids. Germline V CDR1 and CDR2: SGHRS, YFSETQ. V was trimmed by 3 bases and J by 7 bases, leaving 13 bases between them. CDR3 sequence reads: CASSSDGRREKLFF. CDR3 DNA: TGCGCCAGCAGCTCGGACGGAAGGCGTGAAAAACTGTTTTTT.

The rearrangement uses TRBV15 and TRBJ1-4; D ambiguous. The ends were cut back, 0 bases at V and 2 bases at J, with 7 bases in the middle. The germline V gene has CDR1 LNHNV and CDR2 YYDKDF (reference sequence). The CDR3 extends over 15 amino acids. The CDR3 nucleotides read TGTGCCACCAGCAGAGATAAGGGCACTAATGAAAAACTGTTTTTT. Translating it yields CATSRDKGTNEKLFF.

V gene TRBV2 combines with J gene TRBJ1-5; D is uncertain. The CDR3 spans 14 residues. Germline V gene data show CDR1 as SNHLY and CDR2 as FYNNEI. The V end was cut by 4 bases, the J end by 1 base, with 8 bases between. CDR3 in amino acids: CASSVPGSNQPQHF. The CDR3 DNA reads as TGTGCCAGCAGTGTTCCGGGGAGCAATCAGCCCCAGCATTTT. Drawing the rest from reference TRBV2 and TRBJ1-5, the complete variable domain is EPEVTQTPSHQVTQMGQEVILRCVPISNHLYFYWYRQILGQKVEFLVSFYNNEISEKSEIFDDQFSVERPDGSNFTLKIRSTKLEDSAMYFCASSVPGSNQPQHFGDGTRLSIL.

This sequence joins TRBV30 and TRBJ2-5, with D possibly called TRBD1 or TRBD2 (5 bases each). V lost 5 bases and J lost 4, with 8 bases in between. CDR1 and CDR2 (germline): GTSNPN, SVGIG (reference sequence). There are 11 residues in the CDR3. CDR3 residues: CAWGTLETQYF. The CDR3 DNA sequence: TGTGCCTGGGGGACGTTAGAGACCCAGTACTTC. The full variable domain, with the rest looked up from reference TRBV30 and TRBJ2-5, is SQTIHQWPATLVQPVGSPLSLECTVEGTSNPNLYWYRQAAGRGLQLLFYSVGIGQISSEVPQNLSASRPQDRQFILSSKKLLLSDSGFYLCAWGTLETQYFGPGTRLLVL.

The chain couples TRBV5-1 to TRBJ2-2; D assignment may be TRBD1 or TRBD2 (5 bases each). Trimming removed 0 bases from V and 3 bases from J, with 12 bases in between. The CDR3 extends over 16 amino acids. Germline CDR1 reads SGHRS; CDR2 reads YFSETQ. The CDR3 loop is CASSLVFVGDTGELFF. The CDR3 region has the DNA TGCGCCAGCAGCTTGGTCTTTGTGGGGGACACCGGGGAGCTGTTTTTT.

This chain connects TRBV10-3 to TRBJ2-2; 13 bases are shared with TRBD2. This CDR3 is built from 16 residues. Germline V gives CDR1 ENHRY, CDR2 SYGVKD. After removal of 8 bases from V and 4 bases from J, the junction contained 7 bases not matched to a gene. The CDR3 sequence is CAIYSGLAGPTGELFF. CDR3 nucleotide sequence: TGTGCCATCTACTCGGGACTAGCGGGACCCACCGGGGAGCTGTTTTTT.

The CDR3 loop reads CASQGGNTEAFF. The CDR3 DNA sequence: TGCGCCAGCCAGGGCGGGAACACTGAAGCTTTCTTT. The V and J genes are TRBV4-1 and TRBJ1-1; D is perhaps TRBD1 (5 bases). Trimming shortened V by 8 bases and J by 1 base, and 8 bases separated the two germline ends. The CDR3 extends over 12 amino acids. Per germline, CDR1 MGHRA and CDR2 YSYEKL.

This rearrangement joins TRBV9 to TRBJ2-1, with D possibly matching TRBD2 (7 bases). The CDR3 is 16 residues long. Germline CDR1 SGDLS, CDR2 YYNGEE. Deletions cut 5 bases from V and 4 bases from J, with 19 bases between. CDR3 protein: CASSGLGGGTYNEQFF. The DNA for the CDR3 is TGTGCCAGCAGTGGGTTAGGGGGAGGGACTTACAATGAGCAGTTCTTC.

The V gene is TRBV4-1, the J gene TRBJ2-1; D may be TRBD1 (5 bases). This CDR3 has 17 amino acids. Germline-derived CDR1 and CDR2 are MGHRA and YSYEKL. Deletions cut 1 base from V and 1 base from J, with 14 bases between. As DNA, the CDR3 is TGCGCCAGCAGCCAAGTATCCCCCCAGGGATCCTACAATGAGCAGTTCTTC. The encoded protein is CASSQVSPQGSYNEQFF.

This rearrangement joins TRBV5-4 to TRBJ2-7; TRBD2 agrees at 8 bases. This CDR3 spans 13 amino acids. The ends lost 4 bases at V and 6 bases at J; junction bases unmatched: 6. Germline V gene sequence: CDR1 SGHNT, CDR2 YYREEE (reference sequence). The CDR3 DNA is TGTGCCAGCAGCCATGCGGGGGGCCCCGAGCAGTACTTC. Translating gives CASSHAGGPEQYF.

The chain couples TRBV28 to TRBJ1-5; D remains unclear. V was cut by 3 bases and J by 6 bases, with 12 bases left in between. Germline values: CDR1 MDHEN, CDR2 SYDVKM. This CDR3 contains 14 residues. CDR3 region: CASSFSTVPQPQHF. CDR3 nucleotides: TGTGCCAGCAGTTTTTCAACAGTCCCTCAGCCCCAGCATTTT.

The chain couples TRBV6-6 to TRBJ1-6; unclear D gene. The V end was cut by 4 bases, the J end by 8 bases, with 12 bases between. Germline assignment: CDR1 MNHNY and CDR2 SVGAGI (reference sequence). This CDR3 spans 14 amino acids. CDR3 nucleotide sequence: TGTGCCAGCAGTTTGGAGGACGGGCATTCACCCCTCCACTTT. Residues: CASSLEDGHSPLHF.

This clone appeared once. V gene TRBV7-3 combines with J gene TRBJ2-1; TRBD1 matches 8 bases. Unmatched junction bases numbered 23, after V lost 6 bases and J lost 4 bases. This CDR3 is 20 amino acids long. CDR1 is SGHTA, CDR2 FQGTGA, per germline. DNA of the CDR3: TGTGCCAGCAGATTCCGACCCAGGATACCGGTGAGACAGGGGTACAATGAGCAGTTCTTC. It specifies CASRFRPRIPVRQGYNEQFF.

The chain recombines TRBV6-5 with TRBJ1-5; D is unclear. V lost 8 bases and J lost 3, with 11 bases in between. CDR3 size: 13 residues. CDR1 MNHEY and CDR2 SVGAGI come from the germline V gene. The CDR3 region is CASQRAINQPQHF. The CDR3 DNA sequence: TGTGCCAGCCAGAGGGCAATCAATCAGCCCCAGCATTTT.

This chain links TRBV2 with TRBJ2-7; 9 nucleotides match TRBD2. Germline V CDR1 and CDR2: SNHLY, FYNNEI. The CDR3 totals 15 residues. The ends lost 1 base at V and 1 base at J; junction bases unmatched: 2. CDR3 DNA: TGTGCCAGCAGTGAAGGGACTAGCGCTTCCTACGAGCAGTACTTC. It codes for CASSEGTSASYEQYF.

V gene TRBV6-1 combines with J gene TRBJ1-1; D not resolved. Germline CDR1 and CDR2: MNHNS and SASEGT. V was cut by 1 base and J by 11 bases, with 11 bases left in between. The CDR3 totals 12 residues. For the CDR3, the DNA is TGTGCCAGCAGTGAAGGGGTTCCTCGCGCTTTCTTT. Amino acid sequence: CASSEGVPRAFF.

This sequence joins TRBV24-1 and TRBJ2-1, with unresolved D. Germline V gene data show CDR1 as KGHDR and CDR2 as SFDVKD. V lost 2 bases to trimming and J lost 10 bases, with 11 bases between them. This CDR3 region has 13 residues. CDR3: CATSDSDRREQFF. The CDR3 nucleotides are TGTGCCACCAGTGATTCAGATAGACGGGAGCAGTTCTTC.

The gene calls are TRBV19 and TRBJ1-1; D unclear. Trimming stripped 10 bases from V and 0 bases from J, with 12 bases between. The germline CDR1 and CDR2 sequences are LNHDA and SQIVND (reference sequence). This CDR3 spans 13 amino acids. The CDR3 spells CATLGVMNTEAFF. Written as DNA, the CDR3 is TGTGCCACTCTCGGAGTGATGAACACTGAAGCTTTCTTT.

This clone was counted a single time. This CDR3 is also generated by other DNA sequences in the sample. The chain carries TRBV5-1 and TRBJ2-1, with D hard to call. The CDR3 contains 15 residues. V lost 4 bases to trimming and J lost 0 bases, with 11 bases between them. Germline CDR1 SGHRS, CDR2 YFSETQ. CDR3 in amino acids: CASSVDGSSYNEQFF. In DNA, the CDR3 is TGCGCCAGCAGCGTCGATGGTAGCTCCTACAATGAGCAGTTCTTC. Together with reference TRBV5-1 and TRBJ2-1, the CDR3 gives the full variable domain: KAGVTQTPRYLIKTRGQQVTLSCSPISGHRSVSWYQQTPGQGLQFLFEYFSETQRNKGNFPGRFSGRQFSNSRSEMNVSTLELGDSALYLCASSVDGSSYNEQFFGPGTRLTVL.

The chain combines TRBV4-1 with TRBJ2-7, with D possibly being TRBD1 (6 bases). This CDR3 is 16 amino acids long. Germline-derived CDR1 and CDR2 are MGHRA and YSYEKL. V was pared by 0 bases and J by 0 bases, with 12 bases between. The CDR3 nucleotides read TGCGCCAGCAGCCAAGATGGGGGCTCAGGCTCCTACGAGCAGTACTTC. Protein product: CASSQDGGSGSYEQYF.

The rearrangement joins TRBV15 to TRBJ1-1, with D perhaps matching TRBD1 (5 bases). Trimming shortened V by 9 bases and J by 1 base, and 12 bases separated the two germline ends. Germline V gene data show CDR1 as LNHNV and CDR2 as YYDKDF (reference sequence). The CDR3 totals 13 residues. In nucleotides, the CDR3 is TGTGCCACAAAAACAACAGGGAACACTGAAGCTTTCTTT. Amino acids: CATKTTGNTEAFF.

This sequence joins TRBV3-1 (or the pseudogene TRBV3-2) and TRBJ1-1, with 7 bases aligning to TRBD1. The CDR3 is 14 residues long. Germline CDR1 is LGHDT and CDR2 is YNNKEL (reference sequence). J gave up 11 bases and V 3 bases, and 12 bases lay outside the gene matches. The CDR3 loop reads CASSQGRDSLFAFF. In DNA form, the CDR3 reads TGTGCCAGCAGCCAGGGCCGGGACAGCCTTTTTGCTTTCTTT.